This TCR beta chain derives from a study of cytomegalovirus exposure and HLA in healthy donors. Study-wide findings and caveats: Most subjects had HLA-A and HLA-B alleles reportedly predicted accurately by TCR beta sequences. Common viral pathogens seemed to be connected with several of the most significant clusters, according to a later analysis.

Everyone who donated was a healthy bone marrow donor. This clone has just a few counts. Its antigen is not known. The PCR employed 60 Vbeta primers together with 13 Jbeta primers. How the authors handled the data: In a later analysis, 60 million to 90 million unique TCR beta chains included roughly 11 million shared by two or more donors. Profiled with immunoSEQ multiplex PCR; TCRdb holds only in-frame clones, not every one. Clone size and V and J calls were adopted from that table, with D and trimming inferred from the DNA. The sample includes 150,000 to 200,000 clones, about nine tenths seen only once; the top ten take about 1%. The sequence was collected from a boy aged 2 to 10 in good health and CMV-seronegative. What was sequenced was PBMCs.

The CDR3 DNA follows: TGTGCCAGCAGTCGACCCACAGGGACCCCGGGGGAGCAGTACTTC. Protein product: CASSRPTGTPGEQYF. The rearrangement uses TRBV6-5 and TRBJ2-7; tentative D call: TRBD1 (6 bases). CDR3 length: 15 amino acids. Germline CDR1 and CDR2: MNHEY and SVGAGI. Trimming took off 5 bases at V and 7 bases at J, with 21 bases between the two ends.